The present TCR beta chain was sequenced within a study of CD8 T cells in Susac syndrome. Random hexamers were used to reverse transcribe an amount of roughly 0.5 to 1 ug RNA. MiXCR, run by TCRdb on the immunoSEQ multiplex PCR reads, gives a single entry per CDR3 protein. The table shows roughly 84,000 distinct CDR3 sequences, with about 95% occurring only once. The CDR3 extends over 12 amino acids. Trimming removed 5 bases from V and 4 bases from J, with 5 bases in between. Germline assignment: CDR1 LNHNV and CDR2 YYDKDF (reference sequence). TEMRA cells were FACS-enriched, and CD8+ and CD4+ T cells were isolated negatively.

The chain recombines TRBV15 with TRBJ2-2; D not certain. The receptor was derived from a human donor with Susac syndrome. The sequenced material came from CD8+ T cells from PBMCs. CDR3 residues: CATSLVTGELFF. As DNA, the CDR3 is TGTGCCACCAGCCTCGTCACCGGGGAGCTGTTTTTT.